This TCR beta chain stems from a study of T cells after yellow fever vaccination. Study findings and constraints: Any FACS-sorted repertoire could hold abundant clonotypes that contaminate it from the bulk population.

UMIs were added to TCR cDNA along with a universal primer site when it was made by 5'RACE template switching. TCRdb ran MiXCR on the 5' RACE reads and lists one entry per CDR3 protein. The table has under 350,000 distinct CDR3 sequences, 4.1% seen once; the top ten hold around 25%. This clonotype was picked up a small number of times. Its antigen is not identified. CDR1 is SEHNR and CDR2 is FQNEAQ in the germline V gene (reference sequence). J gave up 2 bases and V 5 bases, and 9 bases lay outside the gene matches. The CDR3 covers 15 residues. The material was PBMCs, obtained 5 days after the yellow fever booster vaccination. The V call is TRBV7-9, the J call TRBJ2-7; 7 nucleotides agree with TRBD1. This TCR was sampled from a man aged 18 to 35 who received the YFV17D yellow fever vaccine. The CDR3 reads CASSPKDRDPYEQYF. CDR3 nucleotides: TGTGCCAGCAGCCCTAAAGACAGGGATCCCTACGAGCAGTACTTC.